A single sample is the source of the 11 T cell receptor beta chains below, sequenced in a study of neurological immune-mediated disorders. TCRdb re-derived calls from the 5' RACE reads in MiXCR, one entry per CDR3 protein. The data contain more than 50,000 distinct CDR3 sequences, approximately 3.6% of them singletons. Sequencing was performed on PBMCs. The receptors here all came from a woman aged 60-75 years with multiple sclerosis.

A remark on this clonotype: A much larger clone is a single base away; this may be a read error. The chain has TRBV20-1 and TRBJ1-3; D gene uncertain. CDR3 length: 13 residues. Germline V CDR1 and CDR2: DFQATT, SNEGSKA (reference sequence). The CDR3 region is CSARAIAGKTIYF. The CDR3 coding sequence is TGCAGTGCTAGAGCCATAGCTGGAAAAACCATATATTTT.

There are many counts of this clonotype. The chain recombines TRBV9 with TRBJ2-5, with 10 bases lining up with TRBD1. CDR1 SGDLS and CDR2 YYNGEE come from the germline V gene. The J segment lost 6 bases and the V segment lost 4 bases, leaving 12 bases of the junction unmatched. The CDR3 has 16 residues. The CDR3 loop reads CASSPSLGTGAQTQYF. CDR3 in DNA: TGTGCCAGCAGCCCGAGCCTCGGGACAGGGGCGCAGACCCAGTACTTC.

In its sample, this clonotype was seen many times. The chain has TRBV24-1 and TRBJ2-5; D remains unclear. Germline CDR1 is KGHDR and CDR2 is SFDVKD. The CDR3 has 14 amino acids. Between the trimmed V and J ends, which lost 1 base and 5 bases, there was a span of 10 bases. CDR3 residues: CATSDFGVEETQYF. Here the CDR3 DNA reads TGTGCCACCAGTGATTTTGGGGTTGAGGAGACCCAGTACTTC.

This clonotype has ten or more counts. This chain connects TRBV19 to TRBJ2-7; TRBD1 might be the D (5 bases). Trimming shortened V by 11 bases and J by 8 bases, and 10 bases separated the two germline ends. The germline CDR1 and CDR2 sequences are LNHDA and SQIVND (reference sequence). The length of the CDR3 is 9 residues. The DNA for the CDR3 is TGTGCCGGATGGACAAAGCAGTACTTC. Residues: CAGWTKQYF.

This clonotype occurred many times. The chain has TRBV20-1 and TRBJ1-5, with D perhaps TRBD1 (6 bases). Trimming cost V 1 base and J 1 base, with 8 bases left between them. Per the germline V gene, CDR1 is DFQATT and CDR2 is SNEGSKA (reference sequence). The CDR3 totals 14 residues. The CDR3 loop is CSARVRGSNQPQHF. The CDR3 nucleotides read TGCAGTGCTAGAGTCAGGGGAAGCAATCAGCCCCAGCATTTT.

This clonotype has a count of ten or more. The CDR3 protein is CASSSGRGGSNEKLFF. DNA of the CDR3: TGCGCCAGCAGCTCCGGAAGGGGCGGTTCTAATGAAAAACTGTTTTTT. This rearrangement joins TRBV5-1 to TRBJ1-4, with D possibly TRBD1 on 5 matching bases. Germline V CDR1 and CDR2: SGHRS, YFSETQ. Trimming shortened V by 3 bases and J by 3 bases, and 15 bases separated the two germline ends. CDR3 length: 16 amino acids.

The sample holds many counts of this clonotype. The chain couples TRBV29-1 to TRBJ1-1; 11 nucleotides align to TRBD1. This CDR3 region has 15 residues. The junction had 11 bases not matched to a gene; V was cut back by 7 bases and J by 4 bases. Germline CDR1 SQVTM, CDR2 ANQGSEA. Written as DNA, the CDR3 is TGCAGCGCCGCTGCCGGGACAGGGGGTAGCACTGAAGCTTTCTTT. It encodes CSAAAGTGGSTEAFF.

This clonotype was detected ten times or more. This chain joins TRBV20-1 and TRBJ1-4; D is ambiguous. CDR3 length: 13 amino acids. V dropped 6 bases and J dropped 11 bases, with 19 bases sitting between them. Germline V lookup: CDR1 DFQATT, CDR2 SNEGSKA (reference sequence). The CDR3 coding sequence is TGCAGTGCGCGGAGCTTCGGGCGTGAGAAACTGTTTTTT. Its protein is CSARSFGREKLFF.

This clonotype occurred many times. This chain links TRBV9 with TRBJ2-7, with D possibly called TRBD1 or TRBD2 (5 bases each). This CDR3 contains 13 residues. CDR1 is SGDLS, CDR2 YYNGEE, per germline. The V end was cut by 4 bases, the J end by 3 bases, with 11 bases between. CDR3 loop: CASSRDVSYEQYF. The CDR3 DNA follows: TGTGCCAGCAGCAGGGACGTGAGCTACGAGCAGTACTTC.

This clonotype occurred many times. The chain combines TRBV20-1 with TRBJ1-5; 8 bases agree with TRBD1. Germline V gene lookup returns CDR1 DFQATT and CDR2 SNEGSKA (reference sequence). V was clipped by 4 bases and J by 6 bases; unmatched bases: 11. The CDR3 is made up of 15 amino acids. The CDR3 DNA sequence: TGCAGTGCTACCGACAGGGGAGGATTGGGTCAGCCCCAGCATTTT. Translated, it gives CSATDRGGLGQPQHF.

This clonotype appeared many times. The chain combines TRBV6-1 with TRBJ1-1, with no clear D. The germline V and J ends were trimmed by 2 bases and 4 bases, with 11 bases remaining between them. CDR3 length: 14 residues. The V gene's germline CDR1 is MNHNS and CDR2 SASEGT. The CDR3 nucleotides read TGTGCCAGCAGTGAAAAGGCTGGGGTCACTGAAGCTTTCTTT. Translating gives CASSEKAGVTEAFF.